This T cell receptor beta chain was profiled in a study of post-analysis software for immune sequencing data (dated by TCRdb to about 2015). With respect to the entire study: The recorded disease courses included relapsing-remitting, secondary progressive and progressive-relapsing multiple sclerosis, and some patients had no subtype annotation. Patient repertoires were compared against about a dozen previously published healthy control repertoires from donors aged 6 to 25 years. A subset of samples was prepared in parallel using single-end sample barcoding, then pooled and co-amplified after Illumina adapter ligation. Here is what the overall study found, with its caveats: Significantly higher frequencies in patients than in controls were found for roughly 5 TRBV segments, including TRBV5-6, TRBV5-1 and TRBV20-1. Normalized Chao1 diversity was significantly lower in multiple sclerosis patients than controls, suggesting substantial peripheral T-cell clonal expansion. The multiple sclerosis patient group was slightly younger than the control group. Direct clustering with F measure revealed strong co-clustering of samples prepared in the same batch, which led to a batch-effect correction.

According to the germline V gene, CDR1 reads ENHRY and CDR2 reads SYGVKD. Including cysteine and phenylalanine, the CDR3 has 17 amino acids. Only the CDR3 DNA is retained, 51 bases long and in frame from the first base. TCR beta repertoires were profiled from peripheral blood of 13 young patients with multiple sclerosis to demonstrate the VDJtools post-analysis software. Multiple sclerosis patients were children and adolescents aged roughly 6 to 17 years. This clonotype was seen a handful of times. Its cognate antigen has yet to be identified. Nothing much larger sits one base from this clone, and base qualities are not available. Receptor amplification or capture employed PCR. The instrument was an Illumina HiSeq 2500. To reduce PCR and sequencing biases, unique molecular identifiers were incorporated into the TCR beta cDNA libraries. Approximately 500,000 cDNA molecules were obtained per 1 to 10 million input T cells, so each molecule approximated one T cell. The patient libraries were prepared and sequenced using the same protocol as the earlier healthy control dataset. Samples belonging to the same batch were prepared together, multiplexed and sequenced on a shared HiSeq lane. Per the authors' processing: Raw barcoded reads were processed with MIGEC, discarding single-read molecular identifier groups before consensus assembly and CDR3 extraction. Clonotype tables were post-analysed with VDJtools, normalizing diversity by down-sampling all datasets to the smallest sample size. To correct batch-related cross-sample contamination, repertoire overlap clustering matched CDR3 amino acid sequences but not nucleotide sequences. The public sequencing data were trimmed at Q25 with fastp and processed into clonotypes with MiXCR by TCRdb, which kept only in-frame beta chains. Rows are unified per CDR3 protein, each entry keeping the most common DNA and genes. V and J calls and clone size were set by TCRdb, not the authors. This sample has about 820,000 distinct CDR3 sequences in its table, and approximately 57% of those were observed once. The leading ten clones occupy over 4% of the sample.

This receptor was identified in a girl between 10 and 17 years old with multiple sclerosis. The specimen sequenced was blood. The sequence is built from TRBV10-3 and TRBJ2-4; the D call is tentative, TRBD1 or TRBD2, as each matches 7 bases. The better agreement between TRBJ2-7 and the DNA end casts doubt on the J call. The DNA sequence reads TGTGCCATCAGTGAGTCCCAGGGGGGGGTGAGGCCCTACGAGCAGTACTTC. Translated, this gives CAISESQGGVRPYEQYF.